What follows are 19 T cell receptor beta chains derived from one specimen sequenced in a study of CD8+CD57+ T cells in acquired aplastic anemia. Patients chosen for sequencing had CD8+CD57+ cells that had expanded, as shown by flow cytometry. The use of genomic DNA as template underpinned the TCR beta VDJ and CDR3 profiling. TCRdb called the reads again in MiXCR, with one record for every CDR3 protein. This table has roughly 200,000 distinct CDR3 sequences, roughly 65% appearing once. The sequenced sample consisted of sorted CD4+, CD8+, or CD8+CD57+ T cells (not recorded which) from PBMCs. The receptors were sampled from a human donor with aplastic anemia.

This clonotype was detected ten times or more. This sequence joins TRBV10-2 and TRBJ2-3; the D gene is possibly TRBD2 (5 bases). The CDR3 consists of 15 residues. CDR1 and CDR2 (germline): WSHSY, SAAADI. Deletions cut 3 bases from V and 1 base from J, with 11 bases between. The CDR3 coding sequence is TGCGCCAGCAGTGACGCTAGCCTTGGCACAGATACGCAGTATTTT. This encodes CASSDASLGTDTQYF.

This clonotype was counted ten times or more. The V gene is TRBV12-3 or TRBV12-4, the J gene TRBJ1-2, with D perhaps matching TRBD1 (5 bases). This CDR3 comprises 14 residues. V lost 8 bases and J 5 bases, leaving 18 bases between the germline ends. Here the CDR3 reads CASAPAGVEYGYTF. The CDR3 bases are TGTGCCAGCGCCCCCGCGGGGGTCGAATATGGCTACACCTTC.

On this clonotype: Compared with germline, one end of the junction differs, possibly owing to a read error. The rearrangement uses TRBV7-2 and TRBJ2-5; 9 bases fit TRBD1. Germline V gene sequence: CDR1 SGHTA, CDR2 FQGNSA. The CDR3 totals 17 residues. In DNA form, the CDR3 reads TGTGCCAGCAGCTTAGTACCGGGACAGGGCGACCCGGAGACCCAGTGCTTC. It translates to CASSLVPGQGDPETQCF.

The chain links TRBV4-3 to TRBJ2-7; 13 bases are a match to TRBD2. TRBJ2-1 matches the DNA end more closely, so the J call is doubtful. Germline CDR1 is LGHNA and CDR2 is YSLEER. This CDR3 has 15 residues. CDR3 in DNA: TGCGCCAGCAGCCAAGGGACTAGCGGGGGAAATGAGCAGTTCTTC. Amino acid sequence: CASSQGTSGGNEQFF.

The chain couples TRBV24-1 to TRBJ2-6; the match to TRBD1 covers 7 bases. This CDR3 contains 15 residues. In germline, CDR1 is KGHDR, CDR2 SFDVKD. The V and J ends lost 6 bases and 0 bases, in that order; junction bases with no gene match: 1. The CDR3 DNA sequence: TGTGCCACCAGTACAGGGGTCTCTGGGGCCAACGTCCTGACTTTC. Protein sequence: CATSTGVSGANVLTF.

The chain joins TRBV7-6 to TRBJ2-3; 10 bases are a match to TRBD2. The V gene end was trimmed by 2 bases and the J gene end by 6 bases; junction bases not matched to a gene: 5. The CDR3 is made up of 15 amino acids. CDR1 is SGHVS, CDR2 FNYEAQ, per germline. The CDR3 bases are TGTGCCAGCAGCTTAAGGGTACTAGCGGGGGATACGCAGTATTTT. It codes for CASSLRVLAGDTQYF.

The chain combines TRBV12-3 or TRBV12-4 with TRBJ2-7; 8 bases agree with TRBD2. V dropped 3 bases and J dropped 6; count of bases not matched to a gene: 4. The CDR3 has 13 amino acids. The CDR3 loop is CASSLSGGGEQYF. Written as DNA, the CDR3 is TGTGCCAGCAGTTTGAGCGGGGGAGGCGAGCAGTACTTC.

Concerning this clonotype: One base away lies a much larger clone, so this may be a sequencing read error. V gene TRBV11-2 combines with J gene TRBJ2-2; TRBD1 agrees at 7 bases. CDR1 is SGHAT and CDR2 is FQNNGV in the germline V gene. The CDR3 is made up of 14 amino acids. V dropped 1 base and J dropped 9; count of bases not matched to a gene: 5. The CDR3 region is CASSLVGGARELFF. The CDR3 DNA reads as TGTGCCAGCAGCTTAGTAGGGGGCGCCAGGGAGCTGTTTTTT.

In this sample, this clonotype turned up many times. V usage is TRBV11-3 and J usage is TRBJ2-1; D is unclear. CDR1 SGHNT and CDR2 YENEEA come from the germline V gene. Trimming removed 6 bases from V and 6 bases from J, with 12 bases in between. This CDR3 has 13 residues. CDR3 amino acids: CASRGRSSNEQFF. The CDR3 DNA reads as TGTGCCAGCAGGGGAAGGAGCTCCAATGAGCAGTTCTTC.

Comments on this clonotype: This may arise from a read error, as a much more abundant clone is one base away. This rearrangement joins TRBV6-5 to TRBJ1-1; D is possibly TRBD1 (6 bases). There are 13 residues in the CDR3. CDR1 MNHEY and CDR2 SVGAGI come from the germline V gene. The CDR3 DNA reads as TGTGCCAGCAGTTACGGGCAGGGGACTGGAGCTTTCTTT. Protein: CASSYGQGTGAFF.

CDR3 sequence (DNA): TGTGCCATCAGTGACTATGGTCCCGGGGAGACCCAGTACTTC. Translating it yields CAISDYGPGETQYF. The chain employs TRBV10-3 and TRBJ2-5; D gene uncertain. V was clipped by 3 bases and J by 5 bases, with 13 bases between them. The V gene's germline CDR1 is ENHRY and CDR2 SYGVKD. This CDR3 has 14 amino acids.

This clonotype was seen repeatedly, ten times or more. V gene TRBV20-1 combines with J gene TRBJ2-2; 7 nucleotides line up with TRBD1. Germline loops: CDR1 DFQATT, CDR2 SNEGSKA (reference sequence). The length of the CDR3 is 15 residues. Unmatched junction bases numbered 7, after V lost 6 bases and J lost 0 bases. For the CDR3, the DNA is TGCAGTGCGAGGACAGGCCGAACGAACACCGGGGAGCTGTTTTTT. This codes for CSARTGRTNTGELFF.

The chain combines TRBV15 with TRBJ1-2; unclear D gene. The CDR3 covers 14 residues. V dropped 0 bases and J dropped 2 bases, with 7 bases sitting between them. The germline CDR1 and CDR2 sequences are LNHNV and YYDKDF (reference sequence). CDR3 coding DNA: TGTGCCACCAGCAGAGATGTAGGGAACTATGGCTACACCTTC. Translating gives CATSRDVGNYGYTF.

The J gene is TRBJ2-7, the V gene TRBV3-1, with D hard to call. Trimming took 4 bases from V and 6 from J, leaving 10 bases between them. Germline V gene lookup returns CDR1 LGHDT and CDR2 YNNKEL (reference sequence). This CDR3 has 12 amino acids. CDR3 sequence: CASSRRDAEQYF. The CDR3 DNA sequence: TGTGCCAGCAGCCGGCGTGACGCCGAGCAGTACTTC.

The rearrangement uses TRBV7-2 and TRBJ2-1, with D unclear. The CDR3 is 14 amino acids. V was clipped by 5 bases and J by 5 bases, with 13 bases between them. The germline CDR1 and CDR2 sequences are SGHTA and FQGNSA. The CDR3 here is CASSPQGGDNEQFF. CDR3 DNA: TGTGCCAGCAGCCCCCAAGGCGGTGACAATGAGCAGTTCTTC.

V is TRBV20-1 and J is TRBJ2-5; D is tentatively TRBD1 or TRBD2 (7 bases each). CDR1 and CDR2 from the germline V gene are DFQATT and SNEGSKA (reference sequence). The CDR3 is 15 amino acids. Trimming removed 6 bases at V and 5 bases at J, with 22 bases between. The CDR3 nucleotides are TGCAGTGCCAGGGGGGGTGGGCGTCTCGGGGAGACCCAGTACTTC. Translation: CSARGGGRLGETQYF.

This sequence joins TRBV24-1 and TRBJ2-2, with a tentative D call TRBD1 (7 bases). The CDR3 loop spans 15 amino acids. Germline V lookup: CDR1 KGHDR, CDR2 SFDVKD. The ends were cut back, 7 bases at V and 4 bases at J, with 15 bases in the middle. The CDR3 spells CATSNQGEVTGELFF. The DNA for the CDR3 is TGTGCCACCAGCAACCAGGGGGAGGTCACCGGGGAGCTGTTTTTT.

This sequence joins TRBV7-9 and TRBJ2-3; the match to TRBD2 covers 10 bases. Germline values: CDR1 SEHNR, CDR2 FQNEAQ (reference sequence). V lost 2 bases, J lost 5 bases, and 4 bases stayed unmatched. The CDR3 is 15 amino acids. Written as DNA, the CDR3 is TGTGCCAGCAGCTTAAGCGGGGGGGCGGTAGATACGCAGTATTTT. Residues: CASSLSGGAVDTQYF.

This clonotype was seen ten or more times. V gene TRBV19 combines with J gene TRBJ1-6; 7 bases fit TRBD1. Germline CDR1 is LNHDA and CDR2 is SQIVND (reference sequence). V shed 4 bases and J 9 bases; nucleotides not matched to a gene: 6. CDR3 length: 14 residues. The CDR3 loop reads CASSTLGQASPLHF. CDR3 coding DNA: TGTGCCAGTAGTACCCTCGGACAGGCTTCACCCCTCCACTTT.